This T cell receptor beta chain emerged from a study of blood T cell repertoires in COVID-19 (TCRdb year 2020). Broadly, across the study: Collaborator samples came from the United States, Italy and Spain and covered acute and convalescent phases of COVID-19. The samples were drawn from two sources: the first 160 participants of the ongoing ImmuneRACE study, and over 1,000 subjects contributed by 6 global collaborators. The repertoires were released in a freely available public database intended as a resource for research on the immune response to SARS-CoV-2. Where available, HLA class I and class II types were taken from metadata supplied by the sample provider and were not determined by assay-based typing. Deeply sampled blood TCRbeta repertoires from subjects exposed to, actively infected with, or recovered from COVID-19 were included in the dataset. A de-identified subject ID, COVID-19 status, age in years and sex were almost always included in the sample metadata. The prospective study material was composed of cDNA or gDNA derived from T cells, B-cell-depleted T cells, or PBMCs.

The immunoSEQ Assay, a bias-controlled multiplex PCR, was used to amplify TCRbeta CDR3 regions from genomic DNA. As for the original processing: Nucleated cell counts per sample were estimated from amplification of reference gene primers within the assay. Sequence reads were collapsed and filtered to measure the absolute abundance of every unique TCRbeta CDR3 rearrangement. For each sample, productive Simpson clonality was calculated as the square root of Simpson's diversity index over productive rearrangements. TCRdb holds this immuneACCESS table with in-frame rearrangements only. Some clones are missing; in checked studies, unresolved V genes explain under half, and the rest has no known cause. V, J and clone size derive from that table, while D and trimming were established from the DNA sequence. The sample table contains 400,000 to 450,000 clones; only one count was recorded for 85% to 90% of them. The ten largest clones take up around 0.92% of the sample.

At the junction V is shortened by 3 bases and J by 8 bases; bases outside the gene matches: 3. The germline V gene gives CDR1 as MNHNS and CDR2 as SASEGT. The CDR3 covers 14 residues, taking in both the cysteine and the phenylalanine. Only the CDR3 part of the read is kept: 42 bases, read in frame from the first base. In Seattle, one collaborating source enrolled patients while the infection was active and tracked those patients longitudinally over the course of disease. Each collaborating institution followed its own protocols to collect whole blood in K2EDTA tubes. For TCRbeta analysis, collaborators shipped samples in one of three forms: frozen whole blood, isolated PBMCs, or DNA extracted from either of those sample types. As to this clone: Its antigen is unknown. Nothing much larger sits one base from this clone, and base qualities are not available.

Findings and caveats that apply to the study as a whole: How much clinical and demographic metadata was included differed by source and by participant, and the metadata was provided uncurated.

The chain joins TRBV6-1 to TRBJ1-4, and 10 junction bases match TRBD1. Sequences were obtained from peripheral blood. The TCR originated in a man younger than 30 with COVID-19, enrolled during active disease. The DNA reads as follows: TGTGCCAGCAGTGATGGGACAGGGGTCGAAAAACTGTTTTTT. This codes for CASSDGTGVEKLFF.